This T cell receptor (beta chain) was profiled in a study of control samples from healthy donors and cancer patients. The assay was immunoSEQ multiplex PCR, and TCRdb's table has in-frame clones only and misses some. The sample records about 220,000 clones, 85% to 95% being singletons. The trim removed 3 bases at V and 5 bases at J, leaving 7 bases unmatched. Germline V gene lookup returns CDR1 DFQATT and CDR2 SNEGSKA (reference sequence). This CDR3 is 15 amino acids long. The clonotype comes from a man aged 45-65 years in good health. The chain couples TRBV20-1 to TRBJ2-5; 12 positions agree with TRBD2. The sequenced material came from blood. This chain's CDR3 is CSASVSSGGAETQYF. CDR3 in DNA: TGCAGTGCTAGTGTTTCTAGCGGGGGGGCGGAGACCCAGTACTTC.